This TCR beta chain was identified during a study of shared clonotypes between healthy human individuals. Some 29,000 T cell genomes (roughly 220 ng DNA) went into each sorted-subset replicate. Assay: immunoSEQ multiplex PCR; the TCRdb copy retains only in-frame clones and omits some. The sample comprises about a million clones, 70% to 80% of which are singletons, and 0.89% rests with the top ten. The germline V gene encodes CDR1 MGHRA and CDR2 YSYEKL. The CDR3 spans 15 residues. V lost 0 bases to trimming and J lost 3 bases, with 9 bases between them. This clone was seen only a few times. The chain couples TRBV4-1 to TRBJ1-5; D not certain. This clonotype was obtained from a man younger than 35 in good health. Some clones in this sample may be carry-over from other donors' samples. Material for sequencing was memory CD4+ T cells from PBMCs. Noted subset: CD45RA-negative fraction. CDR3 in DNA: TGCGCCAGCAGCCAAGATACATCAAACAATCAGCCCCAGCATTTT. It encodes CASSQDTSNNQPQHF.